The clone carrying this TCR beta chain was detected ten times or more. Antigen specificity is unknown. This entry belongs to a study of T-cell memory formation after mild COVID-19. Looked up from germline, CDR1 is SGHRS and CDR2 is YFSETQ. V shed 3 bases and J 7 bases; nucleotides not matched to a gene: 10. The CDR3 contains 17 residues. The study's findings and limits: Unconfirmed was the SARS-CoV-2 specificity of second-wave clones that peaked on day 37.

TCRdb reprocessed the 5' RACE reads with MiXCR, giving one entry per CDR3 protein. The table has a few hundred thousand distinct CDR3 sequences, around 15% seen once. The J gene is TRBJ2-1, the V gene TRBV5-1; the match to TRBD2 covers 13 bases. Sequencing input: PBMCs or a T cell subset sorted from them (not recorded which). The source is a man between 18 and 29 years old who had mild COVID-19 (a few samples of this study predate the infection). Cell type and time point are not known. The CDR3 here is CASSWPPGLAGLNEQFF. The CDR3 nucleotides are TGCGCCAGCAGCTGGCCGCCGGGACTAGCGGGGTTAAATGAGCAGTTCTTC.